This T cell receptor beta chain was obtained from a study of blood T cell repertoires in COVID-19. Study-level information: COVID-19 samples from acute and convalescent phases originated in the United States, Italy and Spain. PBMCs, B-cell-depleted T cells, or T cells provided the cDNA or gDNA that made up the material.

Authors' methods: How many nucleated cells were present was estimated from reference gene primer amplification. Using immunoSEQ multiplex PCR, the repertoire was profiled, and TCRdb retains in-frame clones only, with some absent. V and J calls and clone size come straight from that table; D and trimming were deduced from the DNA. The data show over 75,000 clones, with almost 85% seen just once and 1.2% held by the top ten. The sequence came from an elderly woman with acute or convalescent COVID-19. The sample comprised peripheral blood.

The DNA for the CDR3 is TGCGCCAGCAGCCCGGGGGGGACAGGGGCCTACGAGCAGTACTTC. Translation: CASSPGGTGAYEQYF. The chain employs TRBV5-1 and TRBJ2-7; 10 nucleotides match TRBD1. The CDR3 loop spans 15 amino acids. CDR1 and CDR2 (germline): SGHRS, YFSETQ. The V segment lost 4 bases and the J segment 2 bases; nucleotides outside the gene matches: 6.